What follows is one TCR beta chain and its context. The antigen it recognizes is unknown. No base qualities exist here, and no much larger clone lies one base off it. TCRbeta CDR3 regions were amplified from genomic DNA by means of the immunoSEQ Assay, a bias-controlled multiplex PCR. Under the source paper's analysis protocol: The number of nucleated cells in each sample was estimated by amplification of reference gene primers within the assay. To quantify the absolute abundance of each unique TCRbeta CDR3 rearrangement, sequence reads were collapsed and filtered. For each sample, productive Simpson clonality was calculated by taking the square root of Simpson's diversity index across productive rearrangements. Drawn from immuneACCESS, this table holds only the in-frame rearrangements with V and J called that TCRdb kept. Clones are partly lost; checked studies trace under half to an unresolved V gene and leave the rest unexplained. V, J and clone size are taken as reported in that table, and D and trimming were inferred from the DNA itself. The sample has some 160,000 clones on record, 84% of them singletons. The top ten hold about 8.6% of the sample.

This specimen belongs to a study of blood T cell repertoires in COVID-19 (dated by TCRdb to the early 2020s). Background for the entire study: Samples covering the acute and convalescent phases of COVID-19 were provided by collaborators in the United States, Italy and Spain. The repertoires were released in a freely available public database meant as a resource for research on the immune response to SARS-CoV-2. Subjects who had been exposed to COVID-19, were actively infected with it, or had recovered from it provided the deeply sampled blood TCRbeta repertoires that made up the dataset. The prospective study material was composed of cDNA or gDNA derived from T cells, B-cell-depleted T cells, or PBMCs. Sample metadata almost always included a de-identified subject ID, COVID-19 status, age in years and sex. HLA class I and class II types, where available, came from metadata supplied by the sample provider rather than from assay-based typing. The samples were drawn from two sources: the first 160 participants of the ongoing ImmuneRACE study, and 1,000 to 1,500 subjects contributed by 6 global collaborators. The research as a whole found: The amount of clinical and demographic metadata varied by source and participant and was provided uncurated.

Here V drops 6 bases and J drops 6 bases, and the junction holds 5 bases not matched to any gene. From a lookup of the germline V gene (reference sequence), CDR1 and CDR2 are MNHEY and SMNVEV. The CDR3 numbers 13 residues from cysteine through phenylalanine. The kept DNA is CDR3 alone, 39 bases in frame from the first base. Participants in the prospective study were aged about 18 to 95 years, lived in more than 20 United States geographic areas, and enrolled through a virtual design. In the prospective study, cohorts were assigned on the basis of participant-reported clinical history obtained from a screening survey and a study questionnaire. Recovered participants in ImmuneRACE Cohort 3 were defined by two consecutive negative NP/OP PCR tests, clearance by a healthcare professional, or resolution of symptoms. Mobile phlebotomists in the prospective study collected whole blood, serum and a nasopharyngeal or oropharyngeal swab from every participant. Participants in the prospective study had the option to provide additional blood draws and questionnaires over an approximately 2-month period. Blood samples from the prospective study were shipped frozen or at room temperature prior to DNA extraction.

This sequence was found in a woman aged 50 to 60 who had recovered from COVID-19. Sequencing used PBMCs or T cells enriched from blood (not recorded which). Recombination joined TRBV27 with TRBJ1-2; 9 central bases correspond to TRBD1. The CDR3 region has the sequence CASSLGQGHGYTF. The DNA sequence is TGTGCCAGCAGCTTGGGACAGGGTCATGGCTACACCTTC.